This T cell receptor beta chain originates from a study of shared clonotypes between healthy human individuals. Study at large: Two female and a few male donors aged 18 to 49 were enrolled.

V was trimmed by 5 bases and J by 4 bases, leaving 11 bases between them. Germline V gene data show CDR1 as LNHDA and CDR2 as SQIVND (reference sequence). This CDR3 is built from 13 residues. In the original processing: Owing to the provision of junction-only sequences devoid of quality scores by immunoSEQ, filtering differed. Sequenced by immunoSEQ multiplex PCR; TCRdb stores in-frame clones only, minus some. V and J calls and clone size follow that table, whereas D and trimming were derived from the DNA. This sample has around 700,000 clones, with around 73% found just once. The specimen sequenced was memory CD4+ T cells sorted from blood. The subset was: CD45RA-negative fraction. This receptor was obtained from a woman aged 25 to 39 in good health. This chain joins TRBV19 and TRBJ1-1; possibly TRBD1 for D (6 bases). CDR3 nucleotides: TGTGCCAGTAGTCGCAGGGGAGTCACTGAAGCTTTCTTT. This translates into CASSRRGVTEAFF.